These 27 T cell receptor beta chains originate from one sample sequenced in a study of T cells in Graves' hyperthyroidism and ophthalmopathy (dated by TCRdb to between 2017 and 2020). The library was obtained by multiplex PCR. The reads were generated on an Illumina HiSeq 2000. The TCR beta CDR3 regions were amplified from RNA transcripts. The TCR CDR3 was subjected to a first round of RT-PCR using the HTBI primer set and the Qiagen OneStep RT-PCR kit. TCRdb reran the public reads through fastp at Q25 and MiXCR, keeping productive beta chains. Each record represents a unique CDR3 protein, reported with the most common genes and DNA among its rows. The sample has hundreds of thousands of distinct CDR3 sequences on record, more than 20% of them singletons. The ten biggest clones cover around 67% of the sample. Sequencing was performed on blood. These TCRs come from a man aged 50-60 years with Graves' hyperthyroidism.

This clonotype was recorded only once. V gene TRBV24-1 combines with J gene TRBJ2-7; maybe TRBD2 (5 bases). The germline V and J ends were trimmed by 1 base and 6 bases, with 9 bases remaining between them. The CDR3 sequence is 13 residues long. Germline CDR1 and CDR2: KGHDR and SFDVKD. The CDR3 sequence is CATSDFGEFEQYF. The CDR3 bases are TGTGCCACCAGTGATTTTGGGGAGTTCGAGCAGTACTTC.

This rearrangement joins TRBV20-1 to TRBJ2-1, with D uncertain. CDR1 DFQATT and CDR2 SNEGSKA come from the germline V gene (reference sequence). The CDR3 has 13 amino acids. V was shortened by 2 bases and J by 0 bases, with 5 bases between the two germline ends. The CDR3 DNA follows: TGCAGTGCTAGACAGTTCTCCTACAATGAGCAGTTCTTC. Translated, it gives CSARQFSYNEQFF.

Many counts were recorded for this clonotype. The V gene is TRBV7-2, the J gene TRBJ1-2; TRBD1 agrees at 9 bases. The CDR3 consists of 14 residues. The V and J ends lost 5 bases and 2 bases, in that order; junction bases with no gene match: 3. From germline, CDR1 is SGHTA and CDR2 FQGNSA. Here the CDR3 reads CASSLDRGNYGYTF. CDR3 nucleotides: TGTGCCAGCAGCCTCGACAGGGGGAACTATGGCTACACCTTC.

This clonotype has just a few counts. This rearrangement joins TRBV2 to TRBJ2-7; a weak D match, TRBD2 (5 bases). The CDR3 is 14 residues long. Trimming left V 6 bases short and J 0 bases short, with 12 bases between. Per germline, CDR1 SNHLY and CDR2 FYNNEI. The CDR3 protein is CASRPGSSSYEQYF. The CDR3 nucleotides are TGTGCCAGCAGACCGGGGTCGAGCTCCTACGAGCAGTACTTC.

This clonotype was detected a few times. V is TRBV28 and J is TRBJ2-7, with 10 bases fitting TRBD2. The V and J ends lost 1 base and 6 bases, in that order; junction bases with no gene match: 9. This CDR3 is 16 amino acids long. Per the germline V gene, CDR1 is MDHEN and CDR2 is SYDVKM. Here the CDR3 reads CASSLYPSGSSSEQYF. The CDR3 DNA sequence: TGTGCCAGCAGTTTATATCCTAGCGGGAGCAGCTCCGAGCAGTACTTC.

This clonotype was counted at least ten times. V usage is TRBV2 and J usage is TRBJ1-5; a weak D match, TRBD1 (5 bases). V shed 5 bases and J shed 0 bases, with 8 bases lying between them. Germline V gene sequence: CDR1 SNHLY, CDR2 FYNNEI. The CDR3 covers 14 residues. CDR3 DNA: TGTGCCAGCAGTCGACAGATTAGCAATCAGCCCCAGCATTTT. This gives the protein CASSRQISNQPQHF.

The chain uses TRBV30 and TRBJ1-2; 7 positions match TRBD1. The CDR3 covers 15 residues. Germline trimming cut 3 bases from V and 1 base from J; bases unmatched to any gene: 8. CDR1 is GTSNPN, CDR2 SVGIG, per germline (reference sequence). The CDR3 here is CAWRLQGWGNYGYTF. The CDR3 bases are TGTGCCTGGAGGCTACAGGGGTGGGGTAACTATGGCTACACCTTC.

In this sample, this clonotype turned up a few times. The V gene is TRBV18, the J gene TRBJ2-5; 7 nucleotides line up with TRBD2. The V and J ends lost 2 bases and 5 bases, in that order; junction bases with no gene match: 8. Looked up from germline, CDR1 is KGHSH and CDR2 is LQKENI. This CDR3 spans 15 amino acids. CDR3 sequence reads: CASSPAGVPQETQYF. The DNA for the CDR3 is TGTGCCAGCTCACCAGCGGGAGTCCCGCAGGAGACCCAGTACTTC.

As concerns this clonotype: A read error is possible here, since a much larger clone lies one base away. This rearrangement joins TRBV18 to TRBJ2-3; D might be TRBD2 (7 bases). Looked up from germline, CDR1 is KGHSH and CDR2 is LQKENI. This CDR3 has 15 residues. The CDR3 region is CPSSPAGAGTDTQYF. The CDR3 nucleotides read TGTCCCAGCTCTCCCGCGGGGGCGGGCACAGATACGCAGTATTTT.

This chain links TRBV9 with TRBJ2-2; TRBD1 agrees at 10 bases. The length of the CDR3 is 16 residues. CDR1 and CDR2 (germline): SGDLS, YYNGEE. The V segment lost 0 bases and the J segment 7 bases; nucleotides outside the gene matches: 6. The CDR3, as DNA: TGTGCCAGCAGCGTAGAGACAGGGGGCGATCTCGGGGAGCTGTTTTTT. Translated, it gives CASSVETGGDLGELFF.

On this clonotype: At one boundary the junction diverges from the germline segment, which might be a read error. The chain couples TRBV27 to TRBJ2-5; D perhaps matches TRBD2 (9 bases). The CDR3 is made up of 16 amino acids. The germline V gene encodes CDR1 MNHEY and CDR2 SMNVEV (reference sequence). The CDR3 loop is CASSFTGGLAGETQHF. The DNA for the CDR3 is TGTGCCAGCAGCTTTACAGGGGGACTAGCAGGAGAGACCCAGCACTTC.

This clonotype showed up many times. The chain couples TRBV28 to TRBJ2-5, with 16 bases that match TRBD2. Germline V gene lookup returns CDR1 MDHEN and CDR2 SYDVKM. The CDR3 is 17 amino acids. V dropped 5 bases and J dropped 9; count of bases not matched to a gene: 12. The CDR3, as DNA: TGTGCCAGCAGTCAAATTGGGACTAGCGGGAGGGCGAAGGCCCAGTACTTC. Protein product: CASSQIGTSGRAKAQYF.

This chain uses TRBV12-3 or TRBV12-4 with TRBJ1-4; D possibly corresponds to TRBD1 (6 bases). Trimming took 8 bases from V and 5 from J, leaving 9 bases between them. The CDR3 runs 12 residues. CDR3 region: CASRTANEKLFF. CDR3 DNA sequence: TGTGCCAGCCGGACAGCAAATGAAAAACTGTTTTTT.

This clonotype was picked up a small number of times. The V call is TRBV7-9, the J call TRBJ2-7; a possible D gene is TRBD2 (6 bases). This CDR3 is built from 13 residues. Germline V gene lookup returns CDR1 SEHNR and CDR2 FQNEAQ (reference sequence). V was shortened by 4 bases and J by 7 bases, with 14 bases between the two germline ends. CDR3 sequence reads: CASSSPGGLEQYF. CDR3 DNA sequence: TGTGCCAGCAGCTCGCCAGGAGGGCTGGAGCAGTACTTC.

Concerning this clonotype: A much larger clonotype is one base distant, so this may be a read error. The V gene is TRBV24-1, the J gene TRBJ2-5; weak D call: TRBD2 (5 bases). This CDR3 contains 16 residues. Germline V gene sequence: CDR1 KGHDR, CDR2 SFDVKD. The CDR3, as DNA: TGTGCCTCCAGTGATCCCCTGACGGGGTCCGGAGAGACCCAGTACTTC. Protein sequence: CASSDPLTGSGETQYF.

This clonotype showed up just a few times. V gene TRBV7-9 combines with J gene TRBJ2-5, with TRBD1 matching over 10 bases. V gave up 4 bases and J gave up 5 bases; unmatched junction bases: 7. This CDR3 is built from 15 residues. Germline V gene sequence: CDR1 SEHNR, CDR2 FQNEAQ (reference sequence). For the CDR3, the DNA is TGTGCCAGCAGCTCCCGGGACAGGGGTCCGGAGACCCAGTACTTC. It is translated as CASSSRDRGPETQYF.

This clonotype appeared a few times. V and J are TRBV11-2 and TRBJ2-1; 13 bases align to TRBD2. This CDR3 comprises 19 residues. Germline-derived CDR1 and CDR2 are SGHAT and FQNNGV. The V and J ends lost 0 bases and 3 bases, in that order; junction bases with no gene match: 8. The CDR3 spells CASSLDPTSGRVGYNEQFF. The CDR3 coding sequence is TGTGCCAGCAGCTTAGACCCTACTAGCGGGAGGGTGGGCTACAATGAGCAGTTCTTC.

The chain joins TRBV11-2 to TRBJ2-6; no definite D call. The germline V gene has CDR1 SGHAT and CDR2 FQNNGV. This CDR3 region has 16 residues. The V end was cut by 3 bases, the J end by 2 bases, with 11 bases between. The CDR3: CASSFWTNAGANVLTF. The DNA of the CDR3 is TGTGCCAGCAGCTTTTGGACCAATGCTGGGGCCAACGTCCTGACTTTC.

V usage is TRBV7-9 and J usage is TRBJ2-3; TRBD2 matches at 8 bases. The CDR3 extends over 15 amino acids. J gave up 9 bases and V 0 bases, and 8 bases lay outside the gene matches. Germline CDR1 reads SEHNR; CDR2 reads FQNEAQ (reference sequence). CDR3 loop: CASSLAGLAGLTQYF. CDR3 coding DNA: TGTGCCAGCAGCTTAGCCGGACTAGCTGGGTTGACGCAGTATTTT.

This clonotype appeared a few times. DNA for the CDR3: TGTGCCAGCAGCCTCGGGACAGCTAATCAGCCCCAGCATTTT. Protein: CASSLGTANQPQHF. The chain employs TRBV2 and TRBJ1-5; TRBD1 matches 7 bases. The V and J ends lost 6 bases and 4 bases, in that order; junction bases with no gene match: 6. Germline V CDR1 and CDR2: SNHLY, FYNNEI. The CDR3 has 14 amino acids.

This clonotype has just a few counts. The CDR3 reads CASSQDPSGVQETQYF. The CDR3 nucleotides are TGTGCCAGCAGCCAAGATCCTAGCGGAGTACAAGAGACCCAGTACTTC. The genes are TRBV4-2 and TRBJ2-5; 7 bases fit TRBD2. Germline trimming cut 0 bases from V and 2 bases from J; bases unmatched to any gene: 6. CDR3 length equals 16 residues. Germline lookup yields CDR1 LGHNA and CDR2 YNFKEQ.

J is TRBJ2-1 and V is TRBV7-9; D remains unclear. V was clipped by 0 bases and J by 5 bases, with 11 bases between them. The CDR3 has 15 amino acids. Germline CDR1 is SEHNR and CDR2 is FQNEAQ (reference sequence). CDR3 sequence: CASSLAVGVNNEQFF. The CDR3 nucleotides read TGTGCCAGCAGCTTAGCCGTCGGAGTGAACAATGAGCAGTTCTTC.

This clonotype was counted a few times. CDR3 in amino acids: CASSKKVEYSGANVLTF. DNA of the CDR3: TGCGCCAGCAGCAAGAAAGTTGAATACTCTGGGGCCAACGTCCTGACTTTC. V is TRBV5-1 and J is TRBJ2-6; D is uncertain. Germline values: CDR1 SGHRS, CDR2 YFSETQ. Trimming pared 4 bases from V and 0 bases from J, leaving 14 bases between. The CDR3 is 17 amino acids.

The CDR3 DNA is TGCAGCGTTGAAGATGAGCGGGGGAGCTCCTACAATGAGCAGTTCTTC. It encodes CSVEDERGSSYNEQFF. The genes are TRBV29-1 and TRBJ2-1; the match to TRBD2 covers 8 bases. The V gene's germline CDR1 is SQVTM and CDR2 ANQGSEA. The CDR3 runs 16 residues. J was trimmed by 0 bases and V by 0 bases; bases with no gene match: 4.

This clonotype was observed once. CDR3 protein: CASSHPFSDEQFF. Written as DNA, the CDR3 is TGCGCCAGCAGCCACCCCTTTAGCGATGAGCAGTTCTTC. The chain joins TRBV4-1 to TRBJ2-1; D may be TRBD2 (5 bases). CDR3 size: 13 residues. The germline gives CDR1 MGHRA, CDR2 YSYEKL. Between the trimmed V and J ends, which lost 3 bases and 8 bases, there was a span of 11 bases.

The chain links TRBV7-2 to TRBJ1-5; tentatively, D is TRBD1 (5 bases). V lost 1 base and J lost 2, with 15 bases in between. The CDR3 covers 17 residues. Germline lookup yields CDR1 SGHTA and CDR2 FQGNSA. As DNA, the CDR3 is TGTGCCAGCAGCTTAGTACCCACGGGGGTTGGCAATCAGCCCCAGCATTTT. Translated, it gives CASSLVPTGVGNQPQHF.

This clonotype has more than one count but fewer than ten. This rearrangement joins TRBV29-1 to TRBJ2-7; TRBD2 matches at 8 bases. CDR1 SQVTM and CDR2 ANQGSEA come from the germline V gene. The CDR3 extends over 15 amino acids. The V segment lost 5 bases and the J segment 3 bases; nucleotides outside the gene matches: 12. The CDR3 DNA reads as TGCAGCGTTCAACGCCCAGCGGGAGACGTCTACGAGCAGTACTTC. It encodes CSVQRPAGDVYEQYF.